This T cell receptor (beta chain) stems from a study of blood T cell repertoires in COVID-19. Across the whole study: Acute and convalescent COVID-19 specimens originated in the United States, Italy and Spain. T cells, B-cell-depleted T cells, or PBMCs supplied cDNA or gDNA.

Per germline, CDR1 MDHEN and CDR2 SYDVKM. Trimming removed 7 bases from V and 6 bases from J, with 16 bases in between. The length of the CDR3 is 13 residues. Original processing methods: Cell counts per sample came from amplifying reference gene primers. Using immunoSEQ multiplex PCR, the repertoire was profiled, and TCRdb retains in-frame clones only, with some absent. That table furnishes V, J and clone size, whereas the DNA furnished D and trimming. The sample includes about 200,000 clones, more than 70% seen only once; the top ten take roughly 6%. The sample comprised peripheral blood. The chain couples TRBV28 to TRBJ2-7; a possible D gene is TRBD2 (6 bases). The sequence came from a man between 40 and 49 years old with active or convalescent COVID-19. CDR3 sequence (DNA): TGTGCCAGCACCCCTCCAGGGAGGATCGAGCAGTACTTC. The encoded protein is CASTPPGRIEQYF.